This TCR beta chain was identified during a study of shared clonotypes between healthy human individuals (dated by TCRdb to 2019 to 2021). About the investigation overall: Three men and a couple of women, aged 18 to 49 years, made up the cohort. Each donor's leukapheresis produced roughly between roughly 0.85 and 10 billion PBMCs. The study deeply sequenced blood TCR repertoires of five healthy adults to estimate repertoire size and the extent of clonotype sharing between individuals. Libraries were prepared and TCR repertoires were sequenced by different laboratories using diverse techniques, in order to increase sequencing depth and limit assay-specific biases. Per donor, three plates each were used for CD4 naive and CD4 memory, two for CD8 naive, and one for CD8 memory. The investigation overall reported the following: Because the study included a small number of donors, the genetic and exposure-history diversity represented was limited. Only blood was sampled, and tissue TCR repertoires likely differ from those in blood. Pairwise subsampling led to the expectation that sequencing depth would affect the degree of clonotype sharing among donors. Incomplete sequencing was indicated by rarefaction of sorted-subset datasets, despite the large sequencing depth. Across four donors, around 5% of naive CD4, more than 3% of naive CD8, 2.3% of memory CD4, and under 0.45% of memory CD8 clonotypes were shared. Naive subsets generally had larger estimated clonotype richness than memory subsets. Compared with non-shared clonotypes, the clonotypes found in all four sorted-subset donors had higher generation probabilities.

The donors were healthy, HIV-negative adults who had no recently reported acute infections or vaccinations. Every donor was a Caucasian adult residing in Nashville, Tennessee, USA. CD4+ T cells were enriched through magnetic negative selection, after which naive cells were positively selected on CD45RA and the remaining negative fraction served as the memory subset. After blood collection by leukapheresis, PBMCs were isolated using Ficoll-Histopaque density gradient centrifugation and then cryopreserved in the vapor phase of liquid nitrogen. Analytical flow cytometry was used to check the purity and quantity of each magnetically sorted T cell population. Genomic DNA was isolated from every sorted fraction and measured by UV absorbance on a Nanodrop 2000c. CDR1 and CDR2 were assigned from the germline V gene as SGHDT and YYEEEE. Inclusive of the bounding cysteine and phenylalanine, the CDR3 is 15 residues long. Solely the CDR3 DNA is kept, with 45 bases framed from the first base. The V and J ends are trimmed by 4 bases and 5 bases, leaving 19 bases between them.

TCR CDR3 regions were amplified from genomic DNA by multiplex PCR using the deep immunoSEQ assay. For each cell subset, the extracted genomic DNA was distributed evenly across all wells of several immunoSEQ 96-well plates, and each plate served as one replicate. For sorted subsets, about 200 ng genomic DNA, equal to some 28,000 T cell genomes, was loaded into each replicate PCR. The purified libraries were quantified using a Qubit 3.0 fluorometer, sized with a Bioanalyzer 2100, and then quantified again using the KAPA Library Quantification kit. Every immunoSEQ 96-well plate was sequenced on a dedicated single-read 150-cycle Illumina NextSeq 550 flow cell. The study's processing was this. The immunoSEQ output contained only junctional sequences without quality scores, so filtering could not match that applied to full-length reads. Sequences were annotated with PyIR, a Python wrapper for IgBLAST v1.9, and V/J genes and CDR3 were assigned using IMGT germline references. Reads were removed for weak V/J assignments (E-value above 1e-6), missing CDR3, stop codons, out-of-frame junctions, or ambiguous translated residues. V3J clonotypes were defined by identical inferred V gene, J gene, and CDR3 amino acid sequence. Percentage overlap between repertoires was computed as shared unique clonotypes divided by the size of the smaller repertoire. Repertoire richness was assessed with RTK rarefaction, the Chao1 estimator, and Recon v2.1 estimates of unobserved clonotypes. Generation probabilities for all TCRbeta clonotypes obtained by the gDNA method from several donors were computed using OLGA. As stored in TCRdb, this immuneACCESS dataset retains in-frame rearrangements with V and J assigned. A fraction of the clones does not appear; measured against another copy, unresolved V genes explain less than half of the discrepancy, and the remainder lacks a known reason. The D gene and trimming were derived from the DNA, and the V and J assignments and clone size from that table. A total of fewer than 3 million clones appear in this sample, about 90% of them only once. The top ten clonotypes cover 0.37% of the sample.

This clone was recorded once. The target of this receptor is not known. No clone much larger than this one lies a single base away; base qualities are absent. The sequence derives from a man younger than 35 in good health. Some clones in this sample may be carry-over from other donors' samples. Recombination joined TRBV5-6 with TRBJ2-7, and the D gene may be TRBD2, 5 bases matching. Material for sequencing was naive CD4+ T cells from PBMCs. This specimen's cell subset or site label, interpreted: CD45RA+ positively selected. In nucleotides, the sequence is TGTGCCAGCAGCCGCTTGGCGGGCCGTGGCGACGAGCAGTACTTC. Its protein product is CASSRLAGRGDEQYF.